The 9 T cell receptor beta chains below all came from one sample that was sequenced in a study of OX40 agonist ivuxolimab in advanced cancers. Produced via immunoSEQ multiplex PCR; TCRdb's table is partial and in-frame only. The sample lists about 70,000 clones, about 81% seen once, with roughly 4.7% in the top ten. This specimen consisted of CD4+ or CD8+ T cells sorted from blood, obtained in a trial of the OX40 agonist ivuxolimab. The source is an adult with an advanced solid tumor such as melanoma, head and neck, liver or kidney cancer.

The rearrangement links TRBV19 to TRBJ1-2, with 10 bases matching TRBD1. In germline, CDR1 is LNHDA, CDR2 SQIVND (reference sequence). The CDR3 runs to 16 residues. V shed 7 bases, J shed 6 bases, and the junction held 14 bases outside the gene matches. The CDR3, as DNA: TGTGCCAGTACCGAGATGACAGGGGGCCCGATTCATGGCTACACCTTC. This translates into CASTEMTGGPIHGYTF.

This clone was picked up one time. The rearrangement links TRBV4-2 to TRBJ1-5; no clear D. V dropped 0 bases and J dropped 0 bases, with 12 bases sitting between them. CDR3 size: 17 residues. Germline-derived CDR1 and CDR2 are LGHNA and YNFKEQ. CDR3 nucleotide sequence: TGTGCCAGCAGCCAAGATCTCGGCAGTTATAGCAATCAGCCCCAGCATTTT. This codes for CASSQDLGSYSNQPQHF.

This rearrangement joins TRBV20-1 to TRBJ1-1, with D possibly being TRBD1 (5 bases). V lost 3 bases, J lost 10 bases, and 12 bases lay in between. Germline V lookup: CDR1 DFQATT, CDR2 SNEGSKA (reference sequence). CDR3 length: 11 residues. This CDR3 is CSARGEGLAFF. The DNA for the CDR3 is TGCAGTGCTAGGGGGGAGGGGCTAGCTTTCTTT.

The rearrangement links TRBV19 to TRBJ2-3, with a possible D match to TRBD2 (5 bases). Germline-derived CDR1 and CDR2 are LNHDA and SQIVND (reference sequence). The CDR3 is made up of 12 amino acids. V was pared by 6 bases and J by 8 bases, with 12 bases between. CDR3 sequence reads: CASSLIGGTQYF. The CDR3 region has the DNA TGTGCCAGTAGCCTCATTGGAGGTACGCAGTATTTT.

The rearrangement uses TRBV14 and TRBJ1-1; no clear D gene. This CDR3 has 13 residues. The germline gives CDR1 SGHDN, CDR2 FVKESK. Trimming stripped 0 bases from V and 1 base from J, with 3 bases between. The CDR3 protein is CASSQDWNTEAFF. The CDR3 nucleotides are TGTGCCAGCAGCCAAGATTGGAACACTGAAGCTTTCTTT.

The V call is TRBV6-6, the J call TRBJ1-1; no clear D gene. Trimming removed 2 bases from V and 3 bases from J, with 10 bases in between. Germline lookup yields CDR1 MNHNY and CDR2 SVGAGI (reference sequence). There are 14 residues in the CDR3. CDR3 sequence (DNA): TGTGCCAGCAGTTACCCAACCACGGACACTGAAGCTTTCTTT. This gives the protein CASSYPTTDTEAFF.

The gene calls are TRBV13 and TRBJ1-2; 7 nucleotides match TRBD1. This CDR3 comprises 13 residues. J was trimmed by 8 bases and V by 1 base; bases with no gene match: 4. Looked up from germline, CDR1 is PRHDT and CDR2 is FYEKMQ (reference sequence). CDR3 nucleotide sequence: TGTGCCAGCAGCTTAGACAGGGGAAAGGGCTACACCTTC. Translated, it gives CASSLDRGKGYTF. Variable domain in full (rest from reference TRBV13 and TRBJ1-2): AAGVIQSPRHLIKEKRETATLKCYPIPRHDTVYWYQQGPGQDPQFLISFYEKMQSDKGSIPDRFSAQQFSDYHSELNMSSLELGDSALYFCASSLDRGKGYTFGSGTRLTVV.

This clone was detected a few times. V and J are TRBV29-1 and TRBJ1-1; maybe TRBD1 (6 bases). V was cut by 5 bases and J by 4 bases, with 14 bases left in between. Looked up from germline, CDR1 is SQVTM and CDR2 is ANQGSEA. There are 13 residues in the CDR3. For the CDR3, the DNA is TGCAGCGTTCACCAGGGAGGGGGCACTGAAGCTTTCTTT. It is translated as CSVHQGGGTEAFF.

V is TRBV6-6 and J is TRBJ2-1; D ambiguous. The V gene's germline CDR1 is MNHNY and CDR2 SVGAGI (reference sequence). The CDR3 runs 12 residues. V was pared by 2 bases and J by 6 bases, with 5 bases between. The CDR3 loop reads CASSYTGNEQFF. The CDR3 nucleotides are TGTGCCAGCAGTTACACGGGCAATGAGCAGTTCTTC.